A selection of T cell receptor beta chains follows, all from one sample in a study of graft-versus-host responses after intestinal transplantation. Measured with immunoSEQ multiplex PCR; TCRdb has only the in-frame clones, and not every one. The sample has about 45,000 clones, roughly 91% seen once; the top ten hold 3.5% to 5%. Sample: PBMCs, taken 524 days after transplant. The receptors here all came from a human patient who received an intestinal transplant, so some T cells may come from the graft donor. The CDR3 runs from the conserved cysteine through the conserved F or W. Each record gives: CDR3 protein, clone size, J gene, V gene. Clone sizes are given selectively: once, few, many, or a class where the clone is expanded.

CASSGPKNLKDIQYF	.	TRBJ2-4	TRBV28
CASSFRLNNEQFF	few	TRBJ2-1	TRBV7-7
CASSSSRTSGQETQYF	.	TRBJ2-5	TRBV19
CASSYNPGGLTEAFF	.	TRBJ1-1	TRBV6-5
CASSPTAGTSGNTIYF	.	TRBJ1-3	TRBV18
CASSIRGQQPQHF	.	TRBJ1-5	TRBV7-2
CASSYDGDRFTDTQYF	.	TRBJ2-3	TRBV10-3
CSVPQTGLETQYF	medium-sized	TRBJ2-5	TRBV29-1
CAWSRGSQETQYF	.	TRBJ2-5	TRBV30
CASSFWGTGGFDGYTF	.	TRBJ1-2	TRBV28
CASSLAVQGPSNQPQHF	.	TRBJ1-5	TRBV7-2
CASSLPALAGGNEQFF	.	TRBJ2-1	TRBV9
CASSPRTLTIGTQYF	.	TRBJ2-3	TRBV28
CASSDGTSVGTQYF	once	TRBJ2-5	TRBV6-1
CASSEIHSRSYNEQFF	.	TRBJ2-1	TRBV4-1
CASSLGGTGETQYF	.	TRBJ2-5	TRBV7-2
CASSYGATEAFF	.	TRBJ1-1	TRBV6-5
CARSNGFRSYEQYF	.	TRBJ2-7	TRBV19
CASSLTGGTEAFF	.	TRBJ1-1	TRBV27
CASSWGPVTDTQYF	once	TRBJ2-3	TRBV7-2
CASSTSGIVNQPQHF	.	TRBJ1-5	TRBV5-4
CASRVYGTGNEKLFF	once	TRBJ1-4	TRBV7-2
CASDERGRAFYGYTF	.	TRBJ1-2	TRBV6-1
CASSWTGRVTEAFF	.	TRBJ1-1	TRBV2
CASSGSGPGGEQYF	.	TRBJ2-7	TRBV7-2
CASSGGGTGTQYF	once	TRBJ2-5	TRBV5-6
CASRTFSSYEQYF	.	TRBJ2-7	TRBV28
CASSLRTSGGLYEQYF	.	TRBJ2-7	TRBV5-1
CASSWGQGANTIYF	.	TRBJ1-3	TRBV6-5
CASSLGTSGRAYEQYF	.	TRBJ2-7	TRBV28
CAWRGGRGLRPIEQYF	.	TRBJ2-7	TRBV30
CASSEFSGLYGYTF	.	TRBJ1-2	TRBV10-2
CASSIAGGTDTQYF	.	TRBJ2-3	TRBV19
CASSQEGGGPDRSEQYF	.	TRBJ2-7	TRBV5-8
CASRGPGQGYYEQYF	.	TRBJ2-7	TRBV12-2
CASGLASGTYEQYF	.	TRBJ2-7	TRBV6-5
CASSKMETEAFF	.	TRBJ1-1	TRBV21-1
CASSLSRALANYGYTF	once	TRBJ1-2	TRBV19
CAWSITANYGYTF	.	TRBJ1-2	TRBV30
CASSLREAYGYTF	.	TRBJ1-2	TRBV7-2
CASSLSLLETQYF	.	TRBJ2-5	TRBV28
CASSLWGSNQPQHF	.	TRBJ1-5	TRBV6-6
CASSQDRALNTEAFF	.	TRBJ1-1	TRBV4-3
CAISEWAGVSGEETQYF	.	TRBJ2-5	TRBV10-3
CASSLGDYEQYF	.	TRBJ2-7	TRBV5-6
CATSRDSQTGQGQPQHF	once	TRBJ1-5	TRBV15
CASSLMGGTGELFF	.	TRBJ2-2	TRBV11-2
CATPRDISYEQYF	once	TRBJ2-7	TRBV5-3
CAISESVSLSGGRYEQYF	.	TRBJ2-7	TRBV10-3
CASSIDRVATVSNQPQHF	.	TRBJ1-5	TRBV19